The clone carrying this TCR beta chain was found a few times. This record belongs to a study of CD8+ T cells in alopecia areata. Study overall: Patients in the treated group were given tofacitinib by mouth, 5 to 10 mg twice a day. Tofacitinib exposure lasted 6 to 18 months, followed by 6 months off drug.

cDNA prepared by RNA extraction and subsequent reverse transcription served as the template for sequencing. Generated by immunoSEQ multiplex PCR, the TCRdb table keeps only in-frame clones and is missing some. The sample records more than 100,000 clones, around three fifths being singletons. Patients with alopecia areata provided lesional scalp punch biopsies as well as peripheral blood. The receptor was isolated from a human donor with alopecia areata. The sequences come from CD4+ T cells sorted from blood, collected at week 0.

CDR3: CSVDSGLRQYF. CDR3 coding DNA: TGCAGCGTTGACTCCGGTCTAAGGCAGTACTTC. The V and J genes are TRBV29-1 and TRBJ2-7; no reliable D call. The germline V gene encodes CDR1 SQVTM and CDR2 ANQGSEA. CDR3 length: 11 amino acids. Trimming took 3 bases from V and 9 from J, leaving 12 bases between them.